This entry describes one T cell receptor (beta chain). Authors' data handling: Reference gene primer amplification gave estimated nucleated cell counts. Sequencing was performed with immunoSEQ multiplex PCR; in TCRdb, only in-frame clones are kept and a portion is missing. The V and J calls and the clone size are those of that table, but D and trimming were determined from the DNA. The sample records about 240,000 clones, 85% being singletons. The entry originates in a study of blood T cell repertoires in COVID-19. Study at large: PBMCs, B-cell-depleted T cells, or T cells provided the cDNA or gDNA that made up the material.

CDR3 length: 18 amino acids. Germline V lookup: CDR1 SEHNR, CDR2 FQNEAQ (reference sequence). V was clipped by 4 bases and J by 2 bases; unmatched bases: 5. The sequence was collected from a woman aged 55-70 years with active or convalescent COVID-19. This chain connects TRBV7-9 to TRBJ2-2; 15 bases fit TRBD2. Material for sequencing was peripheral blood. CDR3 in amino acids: CASSSRTSGGANTGELFF. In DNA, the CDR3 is TGTGCCAGCAGCTCACGGACTAGCGGGGGGGCCAACACCGGGGAGCTGTTTTTT.